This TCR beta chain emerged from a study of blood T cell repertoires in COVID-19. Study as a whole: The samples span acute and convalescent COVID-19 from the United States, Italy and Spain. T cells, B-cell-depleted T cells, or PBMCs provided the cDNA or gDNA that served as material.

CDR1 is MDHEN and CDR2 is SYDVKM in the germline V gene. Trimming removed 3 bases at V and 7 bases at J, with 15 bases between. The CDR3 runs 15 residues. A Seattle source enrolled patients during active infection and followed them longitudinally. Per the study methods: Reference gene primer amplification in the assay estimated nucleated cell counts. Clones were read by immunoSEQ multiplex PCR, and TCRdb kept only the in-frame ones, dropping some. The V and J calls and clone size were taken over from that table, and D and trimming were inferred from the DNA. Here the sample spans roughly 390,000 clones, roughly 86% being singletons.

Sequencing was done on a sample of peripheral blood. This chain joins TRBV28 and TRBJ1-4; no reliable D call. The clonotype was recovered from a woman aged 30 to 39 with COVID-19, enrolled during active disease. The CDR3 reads CASSFTSPAGEKLFF. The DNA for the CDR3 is TGTGCCAGCAGTTTCACGTCCCCGGCGGGTGAAAAACTGTTTTTT.